This T cell receptor (beta chain) came from a study of lymphopenia after photon versus proton radiotherapy. TCRdb keeps only in-frame clones here, not all; method: immunoSEQ multiplex PCR. The sample yields 150,000 to 200,000 clones, about nine tenths seen once. Regarding this clone: At the DNA level, this CDR3 is encoded by other sequences in the same sample as well.

Trimming removed 3 bases at V and 0 bases at J, with 9 bases between. The CDR3 spans 15 residues. Germline lookup yields CDR1 SNHLY and CDR2 FYNNEI. The rearrangement links TRBV2 to TRBJ2-1; unclear D gene. The TCR sequence derives from a man between 45 and 60 years old with gastric cancer. This specimen consisted of peripheral blood, obtained from a patient treated with photon-based radiotherapy. CDR3 sequence reads: CASSDEASSYNEQFF. The CDR3 coding sequence is TGTGCCAGCAGTGATGAGGCCAGCTCCTACAATGAGCAGTTCTTC.